Below, one T cell receptor (beta chain) is given with its context. Methods used by the authors: Reference gene primer amplification yielded estimated nucleated cell counts. The data were produced by immunoSEQ multiplex PCR, yet TCRdb's version contains in-frame clones alone and is incomplete. V, J and clone size derive from that table, while D and trimming were established from the DNA sequence. The repertoire holds roughly 150,000 clones, 82% seen once, with over 9.5% in the top ten. The germline V gene has CDR1 MGHRA and CDR2 YSYEKL. The trim removed 4 bases at V and 6 bases at J, leaving 12 bases unmatched. The CDR3 runs 15 residues. This sample was included in a study of blood T cell repertoires in COVID-19. About the study: From the United States, Italy and Spain came samples of acute and convalescent COVID-19. The cDNA or gDNA used as material had been derived from T cells, B-cell-depleted T cells, or PBMCs.

V usage is TRBV4-1 and J usage is TRBJ2-7, with TRBD2 matching over 7 bases. Sequencing was done on a sample of peripheral blood. The source of this sequence is a woman of 80 years or more with active or convalescent COVID-19. The CDR3 here is CASSRLLAEGVEQYF. CDR3 DNA: TGCGCCAGCAGCCGCCTTCTAGCGGAAGGCGTCGAGCAGTACTTC.